A selection of T cell receptor beta chains follows, all from one sample in a study of T cell responses to AZD1222 COVID-19 vaccine. Generated by immunoSEQ multiplex PCR, the TCRdb table keeps only in-frame clones and is missing some. The sample comprises some 170,000 clones, 70% to 90% of which are singletons, and under 2% rests with the top ten. Here the sequenced sample was peripheral blood, taken on day 0 of AZD1222 vaccination. The receptors originated from an adult in good health. CDR3s include the opening cysteine and the closing phenylalanine or tryptophan. Fields, in order: clone size, D gene, J gene, V gene, CDR3 DNA, CDR3 protein. The D gene is left open where the match is weak. Size is omitted from some rows. Given values are once, few, many or a class for expanded clones.

few . TRBJ1-2 TRBV28 TGTGCCAGCAGTCCAGGGACCGGACGTGGCTACACCTTC CASSPGTGRGYTF
. . TRBJ2-1 TRBV19 TGTGCCAGACGGAACAGATATTCCTACAATGAGCAGTTCTTC CARRNRYSYNEQFF
. . TRBJ1-1 TRBV7-9 TGTGCCAGCAGCTTAGCCTCGTTACGGAGTTTTTCTTTCTTT CASSLASLRSFSFF
. TRBD1 TRBJ1-2 TRBV7-8 TGTGCCAGCAGCTCCCTTCCTACAGGGGAGTCTATCTATGGCTACACCTTC CASSSLPTGESIYGYTF
. . TRBJ1-1 TRBV9 TGTGCCAGCAGCGTAGTCCAGAACACTGAAGCTTTCTTT CASSVVQNTEAFF
. . TRBJ1-2 TRBV4-3 TGCGCCAGCAGCCAAGTCGCAGGGGTAGGCTACACCTTC CASSQVAGVGYTF
. . TRBJ2-5 TRBV24-1 TGTGCCACCAGTGATTTGTTGTGGGGGCGAGAGACCCAGTACTTC CATSDLLWGRETQYF
. TRBD2 TRBJ2-5 TRBV25-1 TGTGCCAGCAGTGAGAACGACGGGGGGTTAGCGCATCAAGAGACCCAGTACTTC CASSENDGGLAHQETQYF
. . TRBJ1-4 TRBV5-1 TGCGCCAGCAGCTTGGGCCAACGGGATGAAAAACTGTTTTTT CASSLGQRDEKLFF
. . TRBJ2-7 TRBV6-2/TRBV6-3 TGTGCCAGCAGTTACCCCAACGGGAGCGTATCCTACGAGCAGTACTTC CASSYPNGSVSYEQYF
. . TRBJ1-3 TRBV6-1 TGTGCCAGCAGTGAAGAGGGAAACACCATATATTTT CASSEEGNTIYF
. TRBD1 TRBJ1-1 TRBV28 TGTGCCAGCAGTTTCCGGACAGGGGGCGCTGAAGCTTTCTTT CASSFRTGGAEAFF
. . TRBJ1-6 TRBV30 TGTGCCTGGAACCCCAACCAGTCCAATTCACCCCTCCACTTT CAWNPNQSNSPLHF
once . TRBJ1-3 TRBV5-5 TGTGCCAGCAGGCACAGCTCTGGAAACACCATATATTTT CASRHSSGNTIYF
. . TRBJ1-1 TRBV24-1 TGTGCCACCAGTGATTCCGGGACACGGAACACTGAAGCTTTCTTT CATSDSGTRNTEAFF
. . TRBJ2-7 TRBV19 TGTGCCAGTAGCCTCAGGACAGAGATCTACGAGCAGTACTTC CASSLRTEIYEQYF
. TRBD1 TRBJ1-4 TRBV11-2 TGTGCCAGCAGCAGAGGGACAGCTAGAGTTCCAACTAATGAAAAACTGTTTTTT CASSRGTARVPTNEKLFF
. . TRBJ1-5 TRBV28 TGTGCCAGCTTGGAGGGTAGCAATCAGCCCCAGCATTTT CASLEGSNQPQHF
. . TRBJ2-6 TRBV6-5 TGTGCCAGCAGTCGAGTTACTGGGGCCAACGTCCTGACTTTC CASSRVTGANVLTF
. . TRBJ2-1 TRBV7-2 TGTGCCAGCGGTACCGAAGCTCGTTATGAGCAGTTCTTC CASGTEARYEQFF
. . TRBJ2-7 TRBV15 TGTGCCACCAGCGATTACTGGCGGCGCTCCTACGAGCAGTACTTC CATSDYWRRSYEQYF
. TRBD1 TRBJ2-2 TRBV29-1 TGCAGCGTTGAGACAGGGGGCGCGAGCGGGGAGCTGTTTTTT CSVETGGASGELFF
. . TRBJ2-6 TRBV7-3 TGTGCCAGCAGCTCCCCCGACGGGGCCCTTGCCGGGGCCAACGTCCTGACTTTC CASSSPDGALAGANVLTF
once . TRBJ2-3 TRBV20-1 TGCAGTGCTAGAGGCCTTAATACGCAGTATTTT CSARGLNTQYF
few TRBD2 TRBJ2-1 TRBV19 TGTGCCAGTAGTATGGGAGGGACTAGCCCCCGGAACAATGAGCAGTTCTTC CASSMGGTSPRNNEQFF
. . TRBJ1-1 TRBV30 TGTGCCTGGAGAAGGAGCACTGAAGCTTTCTTT CAWRRSTEAFF
. . TRBJ2-2 TRBV6-4 TGTGCCAGCAGTGTCGAACAGGGGAACACCGGGGAGCTGTTTTTT CASSVEQGNTGELFF
. . TRBJ1-2 TRBV28 TGTGCCAGCAGTCAACGTTATGGCTACACCTTC CASSQRYGYTF